This TCR beta chain was obtained from a study of OX40 agonist ivuxolimab in advanced cancers. Study information: Ivuxolimab doses were 0.01, 0.1, 0.3, 1.5, 3 or 10 mg/kg every 2 weeks. Points from the study as a whole: Among some nonresponders, normalized T-cell clonal expansion was also low. At doses 0.1 to 3.0 mg/kg, CD4+ and CD8+ clones expanded. On average, CD8+ T cells showed a greater number of expanded clones than CD4+.

The CDR3 covers 15 residues. Germline loops: CDR1 MNHEY, CDR2 SVGAGI. The junction had 8 bases not matched to a gene; V was cut back by 6 bases and J by 1 base. Libraries were prepared by immunoSEQ multiplex PCR; TCRdb keeps only in-frame clonotypes and omits some of them. The data show approximately 80,000 clones, with 90% seen just once and under 0.35% held by the top ten. Concerning this clone itself: Its cognate antigen is unknown.

The sample in question was CD4+ or CD8+ T cells sorted from blood, obtained in a trial of the OX40 agonist ivuxolimab. This sequence originates from an adult with an advanced solid tumor such as melanoma, head and neck, liver or kidney cancer. V usage is TRBV6-5 and J usage is TRBJ1-1; 7 nucleotides agree with TRBD1. CDR3 amino acids: CASRADRAGNTEAFF. The CDR3 DNA is TGTGCCAGCAGGGCCGACAGGGCTGGGAACACTGAAGCTTTCTTT.